This TCR beta chain was found in a study of somatic mutations in cytotoxic T cells in rheumatoid arthritis. Purity of the CD4+ and CD8+ cells, isolated by positive magnetic bead selection, was checked by flow cytometry. General study findings and limits: Clonality measured in CD8+ T cells did not differ significantly between rheumatoid arthritis patients and age-matched healthy controls. Clonality of CD8+ cells rose with age in rheumatoid arthritis patients but not healthy controls. The authors did not know the antigen targets of the expanded CD8+ clones.

The repertoire was sequenced with immunoSEQ multiplex PCR; TCRdb's copy has only in-frame clones and lacks some. The data contain 25,000 to 30,000 clones, 70% to 80% of them singletons. CDR1 and CDR2 (germline): MNHNY, SVGAGI (reference sequence). The CDR3 is made up of 13 amino acids. Trimming shortened V by 3 bases and J by 13 bases, and 13 bases separated the two germline ends. Worth noting for this clone: What it recognizes is unknown.

The J gene is TRBJ1-6, the V gene TRBV6-6; unclear D gene. Sequencing input: CD8+ T cells sorted from blood. The source of this sequence is a woman between 18 and 29 years old in good health. DNA for the CDR3: TGTGCCAGCAGTTATTCCTTGACTTCTCCCCTCCACTTT. It specifies CASSYSLTSPLHF.